The 4 T cell receptor beta chains presented below share a single source sample, sequenced in a study of blood T cell repertoires in COVID-19. TCRdb's copy holds only in-frame clones and misses some; the assay was immunoSEQ multiplex PCR. Of 450,000 to 500,000 clones listed, 70% to 90% are singletons. Sequencing used peripheral blood. All receptors derive from a human donor in a cohort sampled during active COVID-19.

The chain combines TRBV28 with TRBJ2-7; 11 nucleotides match TRBD2. The CDR3 length is 16 residues. The germline V gene has CDR1 MDHEN and CDR2 SYDVKM. V shed 6 bases and J 5 bases; nucleotides not matched to a gene: 12. The CDR3: CASSPVRLAGGNEQYF. In DNA, the CDR3 is TGTGCCAGCAGCCCAGTGAGGCTAGCGGGAGGCAACGAGCAGTACTTC.

CDR3 nucleotide sequence: TGTGCCAGCAGCCAAGGACGGACAGGGCAAGCTTTCTTT. This translates into CASSQGRTGQAFF. The rearrangement uses TRBV3-1 (or the pseudogene TRBV3-2) and TRBJ1-1, with 8 bases identical to TRBD1. Unmatched junction bases numbered 4, after V lost 1 base and J lost 9 bases. The length of the CDR3 is 13 residues. The germline V gene has CDR1 LGHDT and CDR2 YNNKEL (reference sequence).

This rearrangement joins TRBV5-1 to TRBJ1-5, with 8 bases that match TRBD1. The CDR3 totals 14 residues. V was pared by 4 bases and J by 3 bases, with 3 bases of the junction left unmatched. CDR1 is SGHRS and CDR2 is YFSETQ in the germline V gene. The CDR3 here is CASSMTGDNQPQHF. The CDR3 bases are TGCGCCAGCAGCATGACAGGGGACAATCAGCCCCAGCATTTT.

The sample holds one count of this clone. V is TRBV6-5 and J is TRBJ2-7, with D uncertain. Germline CDR1 reads MNHEY; CDR2 reads SVGAGI. V was cut by 5 bases and J by 2 bases, with 10 bases left in between. This CDR3 contains 13 residues. CDR3 DNA: TGTGCCAGCAGTAACTACAGAACCTACGAGCAGTACTTC. It encodes CASSNYRTYEQYF.